The 9 T cell receptor beta chains presented below share a single source sample, sequenced in a study of cytomegalovirus exposure and HLA in healthy donors. The primer mix had 60 Vbeta and 13 Jbeta primers. TCRdb's copy holds only in-frame clones and misses some; the assay was immunoSEQ multiplex PCR. The sample has under 70,000 clones, and its top ten clones hold 2.1%. Material: PBMCs. These receptors originate from a woman younger than 35 in good health and CMV-seronegative.

This chain uses TRBV19 with TRBJ1-1; 7 nucleotides align to TRBD1. The CDR3 is 13 amino acids. The ends lost 5 bases at V and 1 base at J; junction bases unmatched: 1. CDR1 and CDR2 from the germline V gene are LNHDA and SQIVND (reference sequence). CDR3 bases: TGTGCCAGTAGTCGACAGGGGAACACTGAAGCTTTCTTT. Protein product: CASSRQGNTEAFF.

The rearrangement links TRBV9 to TRBJ2-1, with D perhaps matching TRBD2 (6 bases). This CDR3 spans 15 amino acids. Trimming left V 0 bases short and J 10 bases short, with 17 bases between. Germline V gene data show CDR1 as SGDLS and CDR2 as YYNGEE. The CDR3: CASSVAGTSFTEQFF. The DNA of the CDR3 is TGTGCCAGCAGCGTAGCCGGGACTTCTTTTACAGAGCAGTTCTTC.

The rearrangement links TRBV7-6 to TRBJ2-1; perhaps TRBD2 as D (6 bases). This CDR3 comprises 13 residues. Trimming took off 8 bases at V and 4 bases at J, with 12 bases between the two ends. Germline CDR1 reads SGHVS; CDR2 reads FNYEAQ. This CDR3 is CASQRGRYNEQFF. The CDR3 DNA sequence: TGTGCCAGCCAGAGAGGGAGGTACAATGAGCAGTTCTTC.

The chain recombines TRBV5-6 with TRBJ1-4; D remains ambiguous. In germline, CDR1 is SGHDT, CDR2 YYEEEE. The CDR3 length is 13 residues. The V end lost 0 bases, the J end lost 7 bases, and 7 bases lay between the germline ends. CDR3 in DNA: TGTGCCAGCAGCTTGGCGGTCCGTGAAAAACTGTTTTTT. Amino acids: CASSLAVREKLFF.

This chain joins TRBV10-1 and TRBJ2-7; D may be TRBD2 (5 bases). Trimming took 5 bases from V and 0 from J, leaving 14 bases between them. Germline V gene data show CDR1 as WNHNN and CDR2 as SYGVQD (reference sequence). CDR3 length: 15 residues. In DNA, the CDR3 is TGCGCCAGCAGTTTGATCCGGGATTCCTCCTACGAGCAGTACTTC. This sequence encodes CASSLIRDSSYEQYF.

V gene TRBV15 combines with J gene TRBJ2-1, with D maybe TRBD2 (6 bases). Looked up from germline, CDR1 is LNHNV and CDR2 is YYDKDF (reference sequence). Trimming shortened V by 1 base and J by 6 bases, and 13 bases separated the two germline ends. This CDR3 has 15 residues. The CDR3 protein is CATSRAGVGGNEQFF. Written as DNA, the CDR3 is TGTGCCACCAGCAGAGCGGGAGTGGGGGGCAATGAGCAGTTCTTC.

The chain recombines TRBV4-1 with TRBJ1-6, with D possibly being TRBD1 (6 bases). Trimming removed 6 bases from V and 5 bases from J, with 14 bases in between. The CDR3 loop spans 15 amino acids. Germline V gives CDR1 MGHRA, CDR2 YSYEKL. DNA of the CDR3: TGCGCCAGCAGACCTGGACAGAGGAATAATTCACCCCTCCACTTT. Encoded protein: CASRPGQRNNSPLHF.

This chain connects TRBV29-1 to TRBJ2-7, with 8 positions matching TRBD2. The CDR3 length is 13 residues. J was trimmed by 4 bases and V by 4 bases; bases with no gene match: 6. Per germline, CDR1 SQVTM and CDR2 ANQGSEA. The CDR3 reads CSVAAGVGYEQYF. The CDR3 DNA is TGCAGCGTTGCAGCGGGAGTAGGATACGAGCAGTACTTC.

The chain employs TRBV18 and TRBJ2-5; tentative D call: TRBD1 (5 bases). The V and J ends lost 0 bases and 2 bases respectively, with 10 bases between them. Germline lookup yields CDR1 KGHSH and CDR2 LQKENI. The CDR3 totals 15 residues. Written as DNA, the CDR3 is TGTGCCAGCTCACCACCGGCTCAGGGTCAAGAGACCCAGTACTTC. Amino acid sequence: CASSPPAQGQETQYF.